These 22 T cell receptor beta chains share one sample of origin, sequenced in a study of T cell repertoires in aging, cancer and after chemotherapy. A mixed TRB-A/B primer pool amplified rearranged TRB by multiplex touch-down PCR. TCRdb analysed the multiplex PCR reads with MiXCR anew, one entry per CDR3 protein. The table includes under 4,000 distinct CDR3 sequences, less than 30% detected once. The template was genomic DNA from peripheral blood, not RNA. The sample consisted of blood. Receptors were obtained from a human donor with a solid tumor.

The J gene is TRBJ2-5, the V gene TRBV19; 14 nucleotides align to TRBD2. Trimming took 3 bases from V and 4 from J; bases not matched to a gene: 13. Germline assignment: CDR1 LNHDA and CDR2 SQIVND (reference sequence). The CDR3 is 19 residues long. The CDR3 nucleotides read TGTGCCAGTAGTATGCTGGGGCAAGGACTAGCGGGAGGCCGAGAGACCCAGTACTTC. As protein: CASSMLGQGLAGGRETQYF.

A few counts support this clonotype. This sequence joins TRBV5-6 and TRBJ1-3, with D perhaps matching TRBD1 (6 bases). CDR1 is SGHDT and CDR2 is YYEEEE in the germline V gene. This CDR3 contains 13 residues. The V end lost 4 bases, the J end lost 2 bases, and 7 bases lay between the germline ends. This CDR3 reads CASSQGTGNTIYF. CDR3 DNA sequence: TGTGCCAGCAGCCAGGGGACTGGAAACACCATATATTTT.

Here the CDR3 reads CSAPQGPRNSPLHF. For the CDR3, the DNA is TGCAGTGCTCCACAGGGGCCTAGGAATTCACCCCTCCACTTT. The chain is built from TRBV20-1 and TRBJ1-6; 7 nucleotides line up with TRBD1. CDR1 and CDR2 from the germline V gene are DFQATT and SNEGSKA (reference sequence). This CDR3 is 14 amino acids long. The V gene end was trimmed by 5 bases and the J gene end by 7 bases; junction bases not matched to a gene: 8.

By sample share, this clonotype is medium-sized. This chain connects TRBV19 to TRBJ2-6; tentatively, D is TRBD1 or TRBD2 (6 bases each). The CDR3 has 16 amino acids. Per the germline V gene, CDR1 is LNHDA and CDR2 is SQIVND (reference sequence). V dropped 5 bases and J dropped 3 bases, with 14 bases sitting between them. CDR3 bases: TGTGCCAGTAGTCCCAGAAGGGGGGATGGGGCCAACGTCCTGACTTTC. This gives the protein CASSPRRGDGANVLTF.

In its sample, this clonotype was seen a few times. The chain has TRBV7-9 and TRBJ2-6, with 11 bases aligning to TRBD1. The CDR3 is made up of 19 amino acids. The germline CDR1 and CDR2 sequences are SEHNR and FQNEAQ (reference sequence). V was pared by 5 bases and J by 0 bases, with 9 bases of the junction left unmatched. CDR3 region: CASSIPSGTGGSGANVLTF. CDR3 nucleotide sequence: TGTGCCAGCAGCATTCCGTCCGGGACAGGGGGCTCTGGGGCCAACGTCCTGACTTTC.

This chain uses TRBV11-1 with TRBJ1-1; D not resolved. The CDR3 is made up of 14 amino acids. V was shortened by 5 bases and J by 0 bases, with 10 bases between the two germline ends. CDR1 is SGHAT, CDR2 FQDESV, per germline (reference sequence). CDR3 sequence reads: CASSMTVMNTEAFF. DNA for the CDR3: TGTGCCAGCAGCATGACGGTTATGAACACTGAAGCTTTCTTT.

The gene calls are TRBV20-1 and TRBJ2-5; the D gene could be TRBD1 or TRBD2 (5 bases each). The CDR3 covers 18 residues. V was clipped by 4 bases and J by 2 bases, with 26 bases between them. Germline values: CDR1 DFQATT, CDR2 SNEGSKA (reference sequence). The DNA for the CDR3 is TGCAGTGCTACTAGAGGGAGTAACCTGGACACTAATCAAGAGACCCAGTACTTC. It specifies CSATRGSNLDTNQETQYF.

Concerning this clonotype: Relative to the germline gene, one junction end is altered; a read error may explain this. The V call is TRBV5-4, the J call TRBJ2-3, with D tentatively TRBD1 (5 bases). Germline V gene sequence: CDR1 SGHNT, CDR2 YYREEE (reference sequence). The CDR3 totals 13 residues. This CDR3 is CASSLTGTGTQYF. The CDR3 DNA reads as TGTGCCAGCAGCTTGACTGGCACAGGTACGCAGTATTTT.

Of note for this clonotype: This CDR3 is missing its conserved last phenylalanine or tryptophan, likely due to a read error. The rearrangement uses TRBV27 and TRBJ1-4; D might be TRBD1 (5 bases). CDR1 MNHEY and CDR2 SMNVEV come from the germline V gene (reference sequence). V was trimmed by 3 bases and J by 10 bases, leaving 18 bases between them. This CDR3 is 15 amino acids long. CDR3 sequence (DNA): TGTGCCAGCAGTTTCACCGGGACTTGGAGGGTAAAACTGTTTTCT. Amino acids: CASSFTGTWRVKLFS.

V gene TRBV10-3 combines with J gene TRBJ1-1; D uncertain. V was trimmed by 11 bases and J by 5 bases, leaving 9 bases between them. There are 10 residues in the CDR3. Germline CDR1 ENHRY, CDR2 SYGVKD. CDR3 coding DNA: TGTGCCGCCGGGAGGACTGAAGCTTTCTTT. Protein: CAAGRTEAFF.

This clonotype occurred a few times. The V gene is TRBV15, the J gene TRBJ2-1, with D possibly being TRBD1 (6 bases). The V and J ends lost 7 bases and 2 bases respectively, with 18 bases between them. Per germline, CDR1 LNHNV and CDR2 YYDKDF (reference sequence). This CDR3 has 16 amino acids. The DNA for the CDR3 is TGTGCCACCACACACTTCAGGGGCAATACCTACAATGAGCAGTTCTTC. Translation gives CATTHFRGNTYNEQFF.

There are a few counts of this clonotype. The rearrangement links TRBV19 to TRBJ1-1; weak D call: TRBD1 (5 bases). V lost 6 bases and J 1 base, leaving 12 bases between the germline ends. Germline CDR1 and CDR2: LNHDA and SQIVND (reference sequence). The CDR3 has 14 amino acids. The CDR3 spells CASRPSGGNTEAFF. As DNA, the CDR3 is TGTGCCAGTAGGCCCAGCGGGGGGAACACTGAAGCTTTCTTT.

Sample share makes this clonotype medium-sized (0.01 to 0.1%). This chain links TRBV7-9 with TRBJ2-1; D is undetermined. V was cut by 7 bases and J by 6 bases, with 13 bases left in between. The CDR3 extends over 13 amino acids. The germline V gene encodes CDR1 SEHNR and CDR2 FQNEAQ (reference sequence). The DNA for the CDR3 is TGTGCCAGCACAGACCCCTGGGGCAATGAGCAGTTCTTC. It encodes CASTDPWGNEQFF.

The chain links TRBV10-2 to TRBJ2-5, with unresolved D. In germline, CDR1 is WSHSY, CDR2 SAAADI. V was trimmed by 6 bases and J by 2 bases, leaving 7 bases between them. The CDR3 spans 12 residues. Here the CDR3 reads CASRQQQETQYF. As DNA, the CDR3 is TGCGCCAGCAGGCAGCAGCAAGAGACCCAGTACTTC.

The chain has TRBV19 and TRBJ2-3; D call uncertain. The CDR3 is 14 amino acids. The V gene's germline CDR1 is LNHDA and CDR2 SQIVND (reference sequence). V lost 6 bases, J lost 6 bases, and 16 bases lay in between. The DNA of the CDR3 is TGTGCCAGTAGCTCCCCTTCCGGGTCGGATACGCAGTATTTT. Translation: CASSSPSGSDTQYF.

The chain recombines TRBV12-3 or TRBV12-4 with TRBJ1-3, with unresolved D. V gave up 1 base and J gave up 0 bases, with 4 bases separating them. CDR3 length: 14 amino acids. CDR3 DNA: TGTGCCAGCAGTTTAGTCGGCTCTGGAAACACCATATATTTT. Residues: CASSLVGSGNTIYF.

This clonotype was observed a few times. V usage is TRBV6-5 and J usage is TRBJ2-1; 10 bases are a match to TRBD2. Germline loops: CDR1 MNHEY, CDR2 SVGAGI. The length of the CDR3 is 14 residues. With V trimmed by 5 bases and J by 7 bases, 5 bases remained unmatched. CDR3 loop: CASSPGLATNEQFF. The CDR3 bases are TGTGCCAGCAGTCCGGGACTAGCGACAAATGAGCAGTTCTTC.

CDR3 in amino acids: CASSWGQMNTEAFF. As DNA, the CDR3 is TGTGCCAGCAGTTGGGGACAGATGAACACTGAAGCTTTCTTT. V usage is TRBV12-3 or TRBV12-4 and J usage is TRBJ1-1, with 7 bases that match TRBD1. Trimming at V came to 4 bases and at J to 0 bases, leaving 2 bases not matched to a gene. This CDR3 comprises 14 residues.

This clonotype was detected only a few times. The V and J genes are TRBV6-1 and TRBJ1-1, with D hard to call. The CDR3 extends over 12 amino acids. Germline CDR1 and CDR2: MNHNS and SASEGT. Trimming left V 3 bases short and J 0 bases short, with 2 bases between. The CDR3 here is CASSELNTEAFF. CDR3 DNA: TGTGCCAGCAGTGAGCTGAACACTGAAGCTTTCTTT.

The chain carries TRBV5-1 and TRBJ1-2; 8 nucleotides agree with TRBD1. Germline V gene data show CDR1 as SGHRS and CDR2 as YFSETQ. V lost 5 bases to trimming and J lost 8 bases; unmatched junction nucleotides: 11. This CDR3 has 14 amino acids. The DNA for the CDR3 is TGCGCCAGCAGTGAGTCCGGGACAGGCAAGGGCTACACCTTC. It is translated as CASSESGTGKGYTF.

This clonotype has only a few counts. For the CDR3, the DNA is TGTGCCAGCAGCTTGTACCTAGCGGAATACAATGAGCAGTTCTTC. Its translation: CASSLYLAEYNEQFF. The gene calls are TRBV5-4 and TRBJ2-1, with 7 bases fitting TRBD2. J lost 4 bases, V lost 1 base, and 5 bases had no gene match. The CDR3 is made up of 15 amino acids. Germline V gene sequence: CDR1 SGHNT, CDR2 YYREEE (reference sequence).

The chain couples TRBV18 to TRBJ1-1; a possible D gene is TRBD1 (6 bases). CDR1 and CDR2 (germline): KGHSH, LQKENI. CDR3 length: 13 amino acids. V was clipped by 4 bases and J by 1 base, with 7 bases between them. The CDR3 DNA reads TGTGCCAGCTCACGAGGGGGGAACACTGAAGCTTTCTTT. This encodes CASSRGGNTEAFF.